This TCR beta chain was obtained from a study of Graves' ophthalmopathy and Graves' hyperthyroidism. Study-wide points: Detection in blood was also observed for most expanded thyroid clonotypes above 0.001 frequency.

Amplification targeted the TCR beta CDR3 regions, with RNA transcripts as the source material. After a first-round RT-PCR with HTBI primers, a second-round multiplex PCR was run. TCRdb redid the calling of the multiplex PCR reads with MiXCR, one entry per CDR3 protein. The sample shows about 370,000 distinct CDR3 sequences, roughly 15% of them seen only once. V was shortened by 2 bases and J by 1 base, with 15 bases between the two germline ends. The germline gives CDR1 LGHDT, CDR2 YNNKEL (reference sequence). The CDR3 is 16 amino acids. This clonotype occurred a few times. The antigen is not known. This clonotype was obtained from an adult woman with stable Graves' hyperthyroidism. Sequencing was performed on peripheral blood. The chain couples TRBV3-1 to TRBJ2-7; possibly TRBD2 for D (6 bases). As DNA, the CDR3 is TGTGCCAGCAGCCAATCGAGAGGCGCGGGATCCTACGAGCAGTACTTC. Protein: CASSQSRGAGSYEQYF.